Sequencing of this T cell receptor beta chain was carried out in a study of blood T cell repertoires in COVID-19 (TCRdb year 2020). Regarding the complete study: Samples from collaborators originated in the United States, Italy and Spain and spanned both the acute and convalescent phases of COVID-19. The material from the prospective study consisted of cDNA or gDNA derived from T cells, B-cell-depleted T cells, or PBMCs. Subjects who had been exposed to COVID-19, were actively infected with it, or had recovered from it provided the deeply sampled blood TCRbeta repertoires that made up the dataset. A freely available public database, intended as a resource for researchers studying the immune response to SARS-CoV-2, is where the repertoires were released. Samples were obtained from the ongoing ImmuneRACE study (first 160 participants) and from 950 to 1,500 subjects provided by 6 global collaborators. The sample metadata nearly always contained a de-identified subject ID, COVID-19 status, age in years and sex. HLA class I and class II types, where available, came from metadata supplied by the sample provider rather than from assay-based typing. The paper's findings and limits, for the study overall: Clinical and demographic metadata were provided uncurated, with the amount varying by source and participant.

Details on this clone: The antigen it binds to is not known. Per-base quality was not reported, and no clone a single base away is much larger than it.

The CDR3, cysteine through phenylalanine, is 14 amino acids long. The sequence is cut down to CDR3 DNA, 42 bases in frame from base 1. The V end loses 0 bases and the J end loses 5 bases, and a stretch of 11 bases separates them. CDR1 is given as SGDLS and CDR2 as YYNGEE, both from the germline V gene. In the prospective study, participants were roughly 18 to 95 years old, resided in about two dozen geographic areas of the United States, and were enrolled through a virtual design. In the prospective study, cohorts were assigned on the basis of participant-reported clinical history obtained from a screening survey and a study questionnaire. In the prospective study, whole blood, serum and a nasopharyngeal or oropharyngeal swab were collected from each participant by mobile phlebotomists. Participants in the prospective study had the option to provide additional blood draws and questionnaires over an approximately 2-month period. Prospective study blood samples were shipped either frozen or at room temperature before DNA extraction.

The immunoSEQ Assay, a bias-controlled multiplex PCR, was used to amplify TCRbeta CDR3 regions from genomic DNA. On the authors' methods: The number of nucleated cells in each sample was estimated from the amplification of reference gene primers within the assay. To quantify the absolute abundance of each unique TCRbeta CDR3 rearrangement, sequence reads were collapsed and filtered. For each sample, productive Simpson clonality was calculated as the square root of Simpson's diversity index over productive rearrangements. The immuneACCESS repertoire file appears here via TCRdb, limited to in-frame rearrangements. These files lack a portion of the clones; in checked studies, under half of the deficit traces to unresolved V genes, and the cause of the others is not known. Clone size and the V and J calls come from that table; the DNA yielded D and trimming. The sample data list approximately 390,000 clones, and 88% of these were observed just once. The top ten hold around 1.9% of the sample.

This clonotype was sampled from a woman aged 40 to 50 with acute COVID-19. The V and J segments used are TRBV9 and TRBJ1-1, with the D gene call left open. The material sequenced was PBMCs or T cells enriched from blood (not recorded which). The nucleotide sequence is given as TGTGCCAGCAGCGTAGGACCGGGCGGGACTGAAGCTTTCTTT. Protein translation: CASSVGPGGTEAFF.